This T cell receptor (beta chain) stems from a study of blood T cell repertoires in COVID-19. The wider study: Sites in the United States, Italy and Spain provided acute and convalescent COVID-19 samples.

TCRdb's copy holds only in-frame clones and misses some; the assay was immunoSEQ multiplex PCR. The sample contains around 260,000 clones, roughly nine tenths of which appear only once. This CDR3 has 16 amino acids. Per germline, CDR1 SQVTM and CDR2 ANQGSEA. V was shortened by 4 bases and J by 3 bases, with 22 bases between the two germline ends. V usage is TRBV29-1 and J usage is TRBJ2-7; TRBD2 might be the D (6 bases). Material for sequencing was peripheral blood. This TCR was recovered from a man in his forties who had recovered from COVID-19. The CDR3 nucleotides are TGCAGCGTTGGGAGGGCATCCTCCAGGGCCCTCTACGAGCAGTACTTC. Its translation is CSVGRASSRALYEQYF.